This T cell receptor (beta chain) came from a study of response to subunit inactivated influenza vaccine (dated by TCRdb to the late 2010s). Some background on the complete study: To follow how T cells responded to a trivalent subunit inactivated influenza vaccine, the researchers relied on deep quantitative profiling of the T cell receptor repertoire. Study-level results and caveats: According to the authors, only a limited number of new T cells may be recruited by each seasonal influenza vaccination.

The library was made by RT-PCR. Sequencing took place on an Illumina HiSeq 2500. The public reads were quality trimmed at Q25 with fastp and then assembled into clones with MiXCR by TCRdb, keeping productive beta chains. CDR3 protein duplicates are merged, each entry listing the most common genes and DNA. This sample lists 500,000 to 550,000 distinct CDR3 sequences; around 7.9% were detected once. The top ten clones comprise under 15% of the sample. This clonotype was counted a few times. Its recognized antigen is unknown. Nothing much larger sits one base from this clone, and base qualities are not available. CDR1 and CDR2 (DFQATT, SNEGSKA) derive from the germline V gene (reference sequence). The V end loses 6 bases and the J end loses 0 bases, and a stretch of 10 bases separates them. The CDR3 runs 13 amino acids, cysteine and phenylalanine included. Just CDR3 DNA is preserved here, 39 bases in frame from base 1.

The origin of this receptor is a man aged 50 to 69 who received an inactivated influenza vaccine. Donor details come from another sample of the same person, matched by shared clones. This receptor chain uses TRBV20-1 and TRBJ2-3; a tentative D match to TRBD1 spans 5 bases. The source was PBMCs from blood, collected less than 25 months after vaccination. CDR3 protein: CSARTPSTDTQYF. The DNA reads TGCAGTGCGAGGACACCAAGCACAGATACGCAGTATTTT.